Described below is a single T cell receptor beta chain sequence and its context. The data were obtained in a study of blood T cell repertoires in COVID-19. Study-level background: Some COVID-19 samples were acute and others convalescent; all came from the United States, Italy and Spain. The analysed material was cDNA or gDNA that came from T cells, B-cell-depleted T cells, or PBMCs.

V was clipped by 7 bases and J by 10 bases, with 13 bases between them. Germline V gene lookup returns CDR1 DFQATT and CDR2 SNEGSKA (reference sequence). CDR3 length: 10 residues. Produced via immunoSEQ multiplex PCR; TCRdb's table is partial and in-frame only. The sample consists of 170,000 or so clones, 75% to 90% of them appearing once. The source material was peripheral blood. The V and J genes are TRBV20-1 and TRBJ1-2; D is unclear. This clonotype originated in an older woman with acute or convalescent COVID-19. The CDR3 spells CSVPSKLYTF. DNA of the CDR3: TGCAGTGTCCCCTCGAAGCTCTACACCTTC.